The source of this T cell receptor (beta chain) is a study of OX40 agonist ivuxolimab in advanced cancers. Looking at the study overall: Patients assigned to dose escalation were diagnosed with hepatocellular carcinoma, melanoma, renal cell or head and neck cancer.

Clones were read by immunoSEQ multiplex PCR, and TCRdb kept only the in-frame ones, dropping some. The sample has 35,000 to 40,000 clones; 82% are singletons. Findings of the study overall: Relative to CD4+, CD8+ T cells held more expanded clones on average. Partial responders at 0.1-3.0 mg/kg showed near-lowest clonal expansion.

Details on this clone: No antigen is known for it.

Exclusion applied to patients with autoimmune disease history or systemic immunosuppression. The sample here was CD4+ or CD8+ T cells sorted from blood, taken in a trial of the OX40 agonist ivuxolimab. The TCR comes from an adult with an advanced solid tumor such as melanoma, head and neck, liver or kidney cancer.

For the CDR3, the DNA is TGTGCCAGCAGCTTTAACGGGGGAGAGACCCAGTACTTC. Residues: CASSFNGGETQYF. The chain couples TRBV11-3 to TRBJ2-5, with a weak D call TRBD2 (6 bases). The V gene lost 3 bases and the J gene lost 4 bases, with 9 bases spanning the gap. The CDR3 runs 13 residues. The germline CDR1 and CDR2 sequences are SGHNT and YENEEA.